The sequence of this TCR beta chain was determined in a study of T cells in Graves' hyperthyroidism and ophthalmopathy. Findings of the study overall: Blood shared most expanded thyroid clonotypes above 0.001. The authors' 13 V-J model separated ophthalmopathy from stable hyperthyroidism.

The CDR3 extends over 11 amino acids. CDR1 DFQATT and CDR2 SNEGSKA come from the germline V gene (reference sequence). V lost 4 bases to trimming and J lost 14 bases, with 17 bases between them. The TCR beta CDR3 regions underwent amplification using RNA transcripts as the source. The TCR CDR3 was amplified in a first-round RT-PCR using the HTBI primer set. One entry per CDR3 protein results from TCRdb running MiXCR on the multiplex PCR reads. The sample has 300,000 or so distinct CDR3 sequences, roughly 20% seen once. To note about this clonotype: Antigen unknown.

Diagnoses rested on clinical symptoms, serum thyroxine and TRAb, thyroid ultrasound and orbital computed tomography. Source material: blood. The TCR sequence derives from a woman aged 45-59 years with Graves' hyperthyroidism. V is TRBV20-1 and J is TRBJ1-2; D may be TRBD1 (5 bases). The CDR3 DNA sequence: TGCAGTGCTATCCGCCAGGGACTTGGAACCTTC. Translated: CSAIRQGLGTF.